The rows below give T cell receptor beta chains drawn from one sample of a study of cytomegalovirus exposure and HLA in healthy donors. Using immunoSEQ multiplex PCR, the repertoire was profiled, and TCRdb retains in-frame clones only, with some absent. This table has some 100,000 clones, around 79% appearing once. Sequenced: PBMCs. The origin of the receptors is a male donor in good health and CMV-seropositive. The conserved cysteine and the conserved F or W are not part of the CDR3 here. Only part of the rows carry a size: once, few, many, or a class if the clone is expanded.

clone_size	j_call	cdr3_length	v_call	cdr3_aa
NA	TRBJ1-2	11	TRBV9	ASSGGTQEGYT
few	TRBJ1-5	13	TRBV2	ASSASTGSNQPQH
NA	TRBJ2-7	11	TRBV19	ASSPGAGYEQY
NA	TRBJ1-6	12	TRBV29-1	SDQTSSYNSPLH
NA	TRBJ2-7	12	TRBV19	ASSRDRDLYEQY
NA	TRBJ2-7	12	TRBV7-9	ASSLALEPGEQY
few	TRBJ2-2	12	TRBV2	ASNIRGNTGELF
NA	TRBJ1-6	13	TRBV28	ASSFPSGDNSPLH
NA	TRBJ1-2	12	TRBV6-1	ASIRDRGQLGYT
NA	TRBJ2-3	13	TRBV7-6	ASSSAGGNTDTQY
once	TRBJ2-3	11	TRBV30	AWSVQITDTQY
NA	TRBJ1-4	12	TRBV7-8	ASSLYPGAEKLF
NA	TRBJ2-7	17	TRBV19	ASSIASTSGGPSSYEQY
few	TRBJ2-7	14	TRBV5-5	ASSLYGGGFSYEQY
NA	TRBJ2-3	14	TRBV5-1	ASSLLLAETTDTQY
once	TRBJ1-3	14	TRBV23-1	ASSHETGTSGNTIY
NA	TRBJ2-7	11	TRBV7-8	ASSLYDTYEQY
NA	TRBJ2-2	13	TRBV7-8	ASSPRQGGTGELF
NA	TRBJ2-1	9	TRBV30	AWSSGAPQF
NA	TRBJ2-1	8	TRBV29-1	SGGADEQF
few	TRBJ1-6	12	TRBV7-8	ASSFGQNNSPLH
NA	TRBJ2-7	14	TRBV30	AWRGAGFPRSYEQY
NA	TRBJ1-5	14	TRBV19	ASSIRAGAVDQPQH
NA	TRBJ1-1	11	TRBV30	AWKLVRGTEAF
once	TRBJ2-1	14	TRBV5-4	ASSFDRGQSYNEQF
few	TRBJ2-7	13	TRBV11-2	ASSLRTSGDYEQY
NA	TRBJ2-5	15	TRBV7-2	ASSRKKPGGRQETQY
few	TRBJ2-7	13	TRBV7-2	ASSSTPASGGPAD
NA	TRBJ2-7	12	TRBV6-1	ASRAGTEYYEQY
NA	TRBJ2-3	13	TRBV11-2	ASTRRGSGTDTQY
few	TRBJ1-1	14	TRBV4-2	ASSQDSPQTGTEAF
NA	TRBJ1-5	11	TRBV7-9	ASQGTFNQPQH
NA	TRBJ2-6	13	TRBV6-1	ASTGAQSGANVLT
few	TRBJ2-7	13	TRBV2	ASSARDRGPDEQY
NA	TRBJ2-7	11	TRBV5-5	ASSLAQVYEQY
NA	TRBJ2-4	16	TRBV4-3	ASSQGPPAIGQGVIQY
few	TRBJ2-2	13	TRBV30	AWSPRGGWTGELF
NA	TRBJ2-7	13	TRBV29-1	SVELRGTGTYEQY
NA	TRBJ2-2	13	TRBV7-3	ASSPSGMNTGELF
few	TRBJ2-1	15	TRBV4-1	ASSQESGSSSYNEQF
NA	TRBJ2-1	11	TRBV6-1	ASSDRTSNEQF
NA	TRBJ1-2	12	TRBV5-1	ASSLGQGTYGYT
NA	TRBJ1-6	12	TRBV4-2	ASSFGRGNSPLH
NA	TRBJ1-5	15	TRBV5-5	ASSLAVRRGLNQPQH
few	TRBJ2-5	13	TRBV6-6	ASSYEAGVIETQY
NA	TRBJ2-1	14	TRBV14	ASSQVQGISYNEQF
NA	TRBJ1-4	12	TRBV2	ASTESGVWEKLF